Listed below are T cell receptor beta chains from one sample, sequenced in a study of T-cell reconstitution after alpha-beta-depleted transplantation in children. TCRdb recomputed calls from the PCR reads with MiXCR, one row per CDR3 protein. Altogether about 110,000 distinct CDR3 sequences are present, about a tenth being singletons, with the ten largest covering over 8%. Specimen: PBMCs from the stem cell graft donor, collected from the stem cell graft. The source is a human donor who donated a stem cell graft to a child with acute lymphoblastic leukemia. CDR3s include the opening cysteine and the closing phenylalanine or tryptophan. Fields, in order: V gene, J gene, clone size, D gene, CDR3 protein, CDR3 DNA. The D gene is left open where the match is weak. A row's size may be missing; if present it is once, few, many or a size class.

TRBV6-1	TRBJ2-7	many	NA	CASSARGEQYF	TGTGCCAGCAGTGCGAGGGGCGAGCAGTACTTC
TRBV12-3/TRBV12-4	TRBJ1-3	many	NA	CASKGSGNTIYF	TGTGCCAGCAAGGGATCTGGAAACACCATATATTTT
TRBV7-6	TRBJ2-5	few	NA	CASSPPGWETQYF	TGTGCCAGCAGCCCACCCGGCTGGGAGACCCAGTACTTC
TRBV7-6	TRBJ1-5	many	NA	CASSLDTGANQPQHF	TGTGCCAGCAGCTTAGATACAGGAGCCAATCAGCCCCAGCATTTT
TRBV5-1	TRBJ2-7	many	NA	CASSLEEDPTYEQYF	TGCGCCAGCAGCTTGGAAGAGGATCCAACCTACGAGCAGTACTTC
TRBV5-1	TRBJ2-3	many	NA	CASSLDGGPDTQYF	TGCGCCAGCAGCTTGGACGGTGGTCCAGATACGCAGTATTTT
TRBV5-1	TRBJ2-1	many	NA	CASSPSGSSYNEQFF	TGCGCCAGCAGCCCCTCGGGTAGCTCCTACAATGAGCAGTTCTTC
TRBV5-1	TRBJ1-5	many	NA	CASSLEGLQPQHF	TGCGCCAGCAGCCTGGAGGGACTTCAGCCCCAGCATTTT
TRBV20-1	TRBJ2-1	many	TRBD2	CSAIHSGRANEQFF	TGCAGTGCAATCCATAGCGGGAGGGCCAATGAGCAGTTCTTC
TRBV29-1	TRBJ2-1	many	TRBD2	CSVGLARINEQFF	TGCAGCGTGGGACTAGCGAGAATCAATGAGCAGTTCTTC
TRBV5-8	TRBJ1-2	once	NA	CASSHRDMYGYTF	TGTGCCAGCAGCCACCGGGACATGTACGGCTACACCTTC
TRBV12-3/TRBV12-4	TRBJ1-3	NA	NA	CASSLRSSGNTIYF	TGTGCCAGCAGTTTGCGGAGCTCTGGAAACACCATATATTTT
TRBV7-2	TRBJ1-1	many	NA	CASQIGLAMNTEAFF	TGTGCCTCCCAGATCGGGTTGGCCATGAACACTGAAGCTTTCTTT
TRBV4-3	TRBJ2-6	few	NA	CASSQGDNSGANGLTF	TGCGCCAGCAGCCAAGGGGACAACTCTGGGGCCAACGGCCTGACTTTC
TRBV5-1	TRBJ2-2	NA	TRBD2	CASSLTGGSLITGELFF	TGCGCCAGCAGCTTGACCGGCGGGAGCCTTATCACCGGGGAGCTGTTTTTT
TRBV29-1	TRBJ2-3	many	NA	CSVEGGSTDTQYF	TGCAGCGTTGAGGGCGGGAGCACAGATACGCAGTATTTT
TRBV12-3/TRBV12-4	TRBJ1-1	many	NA	CASSLGGARTEAFF	TGTGCCAGCAGTTTAGGGGGGGCGCGGACTGAAGCTTTCTTT
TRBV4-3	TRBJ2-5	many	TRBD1	CASSQEQGTQETQYF	TGCGCCAGCAGCCAAGAACAGGGGACCCAAGAGACCCAGTACTTC
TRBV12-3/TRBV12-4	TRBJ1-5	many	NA	CASRTGLSNQPQHF	TGTGCCAGCAGAACAGGGCTTAGCAATCAGCCCCAGCATTTT
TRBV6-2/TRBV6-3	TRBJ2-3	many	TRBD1	CASRPGGRTDTQYF	TGTGCCAGCCGGCCAGGGGGCCGTACAGATACGCAGTATTTT
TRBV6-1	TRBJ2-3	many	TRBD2	CASSEEAGSTDTQYF	TGTGCCAGCAGTGAGGAAGCGGGAAGCACAGATACGCAGTATTTT
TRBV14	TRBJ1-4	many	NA	CASSQQTPVGEKLFF	TGTGCCAGCAGCCAACAAACACCCGTCGGTGAAAAACTGTTTTTT
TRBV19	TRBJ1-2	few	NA	CASSIGTRLGYGYTF	TGTGCCAGTAGTATAGGAACCCGGTTGGGCTATGGCTACACCTTC
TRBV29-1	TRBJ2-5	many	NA	CSVEVTGETQYF	TGCAGCGTTGAGGTAACTGGGGAGACCCAGTACTTC
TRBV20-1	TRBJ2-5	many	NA	CSASVETQYF	TGCAGTGCTAGCGTAGAGACCCAGTACTTC
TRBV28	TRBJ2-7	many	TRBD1	CASSLWGTGSYEQYF	TGTGCCAGCTCCTTATGGGGGACAGGGTCCTACGAGCAGTACTTC
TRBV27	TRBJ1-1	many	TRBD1	CASSPQGAGTEAFF	TGTGCCAGCAGTCCCCAGGGGGCAGGAACTGAAGCTTTCTTT
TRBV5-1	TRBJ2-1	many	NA	CASSPSAGFANEQFF	TGCGCCAGCAGCCCCTCTGCGGGATTTGCCAATGAGCAGTTCTTC
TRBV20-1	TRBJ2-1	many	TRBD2	CSVQRTSDYNEQFF	TGCAGTGTCCAGAGAACTAGCGACTACAATGAGCAGTTCTTC
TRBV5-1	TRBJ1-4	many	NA	CASSLGQLGEKLFF	TGCGCCAGCAGCTTGGGACAATTGGGTGAAAAACTGTTTTTT
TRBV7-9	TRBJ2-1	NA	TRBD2	CASSTIGLAGVNNEQFF	TGTGCCAGCAGCACAATAGGACTAGCGGGAGTGAACAATGAGCAGTTCTTC
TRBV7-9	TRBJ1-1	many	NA	CASSLTGGTNTEAFF	TGTGCCAGCAGCTTGACGGGAGGGACAAACACTGAAGCTTTCTTT
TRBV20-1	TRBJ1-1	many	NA	CSARQGAGGTEAFF	TGCAGTGCTAGGCAGGGAGCAGGTGGCACTGAAGCTTTCTTT